These T cell receptor beta chains were read from a single sample in a study of blood T cells in healthy people across ages. From the 5' RACE reads, TCRdb called clonotypes with MiXCR, one entry per CDR3 protein. Of 750,000 to 950,000 distinct CDR3 sequences detected, 53% appear once; the ten largest clones hold about 38%. Sequenced sample: blood. Every receptor here comes from a man older than 75 in good health. Both conserved end residues are part of each CDR3. Fields, in order: V gene, D gene, clone size, J gene, CDR3 DNA, CDR3 protein. A D gene is named only where the DNA matches it firmly. Only part of the rows carry a size: once, few, many, or a class if the clone is expanded.

V: TRBV6-5
D: TRBD1
size: NA
J: TRBJ2-7
DNA: TGTGCCAGCAGACCCGACAGGGTGAGGTACTACGAGCAGTACTTC
CDR3: CASRPDRVRYYEQYF

V: TRBV28
D: TRBD1
size: few
J: TRBJ1-4
DNA: TGTGCCAGCAGTTACCCAACGGGACAGGAACTCGCAACTAATGAAAAACTGTTTTTT
CDR3: CASSYPTGQELATNEKLFF

V: TRBV7-7
D: NA
size: NA
J: TRBJ2-5
DNA: TGTGCCAGCAGCTTATCACAGTGGGGAGAGACCCAGTACTTC
CDR3: CASSLSQWGETQYF

V: TRBV6-5
D: TRBD1
size: few
J: TRBJ2-7
DNA: TGTGCCAGCAGAGGGGACAGTTCCGAGCAGTACTTC
CDR3: CASRGDSSEQYF

V: TRBV2
D: NA
size: NA
J: TRBJ2-1
DNA: TGTGCCAGCAGAGGGTGGAGGACGGTGGGATCCACGAGCTCCTACAATGAGCAGTTCTTC
CDR3: CASRGWRTVGSTSSYNEQFF

V: TRBV28
D: NA
size: NA
J: TRBJ2-1
DNA: TGTGCCAGCAGTTTGCTTATTGAGCAGTTCTTC
CDR3: CASSLLIEQFF

V: TRBV5-1
D: NA
size: NA
J: TRBJ2-7
DNA: TGCGCCAGCAGCTTGTTGCGGGGGCCGACCTCCTACGAGCAGTACTTC
CDR3: CASSLLRGPTSYEQYF

V: TRBV7-2
D: NA
size: NA
J: TRBJ1-2
DNA: TGTGCCAGCAACCACCGGAACACTAACTATGGCTACACCTTC
CDR3: CASNHRNTNYGYTF

V: TRBV5-1
D: NA
size: once
J: TRBJ1-1
DNA: TGCGCCAGCAGCTCCCTAGGGACTCCAGTGAACACTGAAGCTTTCTTT
CDR3: CASSSLGTPVNTEAFF

V: TRBV5-6
D: NA
size: NA
J: TRBJ2-3
DNA: TGTGCCAGCAGGCCTACAGGGCCCACAGATACGCAGTATTTT
CDR3: CASRPTGPTDTQYF

V: TRBV5-1
D: NA
size: NA
J: TRBJ2-7
DNA: TGCGCCAGCAGCTTGGAGTCGGGGCGTATTAGCTCCTACGAGCAGTACTTC
CDR3: CASSLESGRISSYEQYF

V: TRBV29-1
D: TRBD1
size: NA
J: TRBJ2-1
DNA: TGCAGCTCAGGCGGGCGGGACAGGGCTAATGAGCAGTTCTTC
CDR3: CSSGGRDRANEQFF

V: TRBV5-1
D: NA
size: few
J: TRBJ2-7
DNA: TGCGCCAGCAGCTTGGACGGCGAGCAGTACTTC
CDR3: CASSLDGEQYF

V: TRBV27
D: TRBD1
size: NA
J: TRBJ2-7
DNA: TGTGCCAGCAGCCTGGACAGGGTAAACCACGAGCAGTACTTC
CDR3: CASSLDRVNHEQYF

V: TRBV5-1
D: NA
size: once
J: TRBJ2-1
DNA: TGCGCCAGCAGCCGTGATGTGGGGCCCATCAATGAGCAGTTCTTC
CDR3: CASSRDVGPINEQFF

V: TRBV12-3/TRBV12-4
D: NA
size: NA
J: TRBJ1-5
DNA: TGTGCCAGCAGTCACAGGCATCAGCCCCAGCATTTT
CDR3: CASSHRHQPQHF

V: TRBV12-3/TRBV12-4
D: NA
size: few
J: TRBJ2-4
DNA: TGTGCCAGCGGAGGGGGCAAAAACATTCAGTACTTC
CDR3: CASGGGKNIQYF

V: TRBV29-1
D: TRBD1
size: few
J: TRBJ2-5
DNA: TGCAGCTTGGAGGCGGGACAGGGTCGGGAGACCCAGTACTTC
CDR3: CSLEAGQGRETQYF

V: TRBV18
D: NA
size: few
J: TRBJ2-1
DNA: TGTGCCAGCTCACCACCATCGGGTAATGAGCAGTTCTTC
CDR3: CASSPPSGNEQFF

V: TRBV5-1
D: TRBD2
size: NA
J: TRBJ2-1
DNA: TGCGCCAGCAGCCAGGTTGCGGGAGAATACAATGAGCAGTTCTTC
CDR3: CASSQVAGEYNEQFF

V: TRBV20-1
D: TRBD1
size: NA
J: TRBJ2-4
DNA: TGCAGTGGAGAACAGGGGGCGAAAGACATTCAGTACTTC
CDR3: CSGEQGAKDIQYF